The sample holds many counts of the clone carrying this T cell receptor beta chain. Its antigen is unknown. The read stops 3 residues short of the end of the CDR3; the missing end is completed from the germline J gene. These data are taken from a study of T cell clonality in common variable immunodeficiency. Whole-study findings and limits: The cause of increased CVID clonality remains unclear without subpopulation sequencing. Common variable immunodeficiency TCR beta sequences reportedly had fewer deletions and N-nucleotide insertions. Shared TCRbeta clones were fewer between CVID subjects than controls.

Control and CVID samples contributed equal amounts of genomic DNA. Assay: immunoSEQ multiplex PCR; the TCRdb copy retains only in-frame clones and omits some. The sample has 60,000 to 75,000 clones, none seen only once. The CDR3 runs to 13 residues. The germline CDR1 and CDR2 sequences are GTSNPN and SVGIG (reference sequence). V was clipped by 3 bases and J by 8 bases; unmatched bases: 5. The source of this sequence is a person aged 18 to 75 in good health. Sequences were obtained from peripheral blood mononuclear cells. This rearrangement joins TRBV30 to TRBJ2-1, with TRBD2 matching over 9 bases. CDR3 sequence: CAWSPGLAHEQFF. CDR3 bases read: TGTGCCTGGAGCCCGGGACTAGCCCATGAG. The whole variable domain, filled in from reference TRBV30 and TRBJ2-1, reads SQTIHQWPATLVQPVGSPLSLECTVEGTSNPNLYWYRQAAGRGLQLLFYSVGIGQISSEVPQNLSASRPQDRQFILSSKKLLLSDSGFYLCAWSPGLAHEQFFGPGTRLTVL.